The rows below give T cell receptor beta chains drawn from one sample of a study of cytomegalovirus exposure and HLA in healthy donors. Clones were read by immunoSEQ multiplex PCR, and TCRdb kept only the in-frame ones, dropping some. The sample has approximately 150,000 clones, 83% seen once. Input material: PBMCs. Receptors were obtained from a man in his fifties in good health and CMV-seropositive. Both conserved end residues are trimmed from each CDR3. The size entry is marked missing in some rows and otherwise reads once, few, many or a size class.

abundance: NA
v_gene: TRBV18
j_gene: TRBJ2-5
CDR3aa: ASSPGAAAQETQY

abundance: NA
v_gene: TRBV2
j_gene: TRBJ2-5
CDR3aa: ASSEGGQGETQY

abundance: NA
v_gene: TRBV7-2
j_gene: TRBJ2-5
CDR3aa: ASSRRGTGEKETQY

abundance: few
v_gene: TRBV5-1
j_gene: TRBJ1-2
CDR3aa: ASSRDTNYGYT

abundance: NA
v_gene: TRBV28
j_gene: TRBJ2-3
CDR3aa: ASSKAGEDTQY

abundance: NA
v_gene: TRBV7-9
j_gene: TRBJ2-7
CDR3aa: ASSSRLAGTYEQY

abundance: few
v_gene: TRBV9
j_gene: TRBJ2-3
CDR3aa: ASSGTSGPGDTQY

abundance: NA
v_gene: TRBV7-3
j_gene: TRBJ1-6
CDR3aa: ASSLGQGGSPLH

abundance: NA
v_gene: TRBV30
j_gene: TRBJ1-6
CDR3aa: AWSVHQGNSPLH

abundance: NA
v_gene: TRBV7-9
j_gene: TRBJ2-5
CDR3aa: ASSSHDRDQETQY

abundance: NA
v_gene: TRBV29-1
j_gene: TRBJ1-1
CDR3aa: SVEYGAVNTEAF

abundance: NA
v_gene: TRBV28
j_gene: TRBJ1-2
CDR3aa: ASSSSGTGPLDYGYT

abundance: NA
v_gene: TRBV7-9
j_gene: TRBJ1-2
CDR3aa: ASSPNPYGYT